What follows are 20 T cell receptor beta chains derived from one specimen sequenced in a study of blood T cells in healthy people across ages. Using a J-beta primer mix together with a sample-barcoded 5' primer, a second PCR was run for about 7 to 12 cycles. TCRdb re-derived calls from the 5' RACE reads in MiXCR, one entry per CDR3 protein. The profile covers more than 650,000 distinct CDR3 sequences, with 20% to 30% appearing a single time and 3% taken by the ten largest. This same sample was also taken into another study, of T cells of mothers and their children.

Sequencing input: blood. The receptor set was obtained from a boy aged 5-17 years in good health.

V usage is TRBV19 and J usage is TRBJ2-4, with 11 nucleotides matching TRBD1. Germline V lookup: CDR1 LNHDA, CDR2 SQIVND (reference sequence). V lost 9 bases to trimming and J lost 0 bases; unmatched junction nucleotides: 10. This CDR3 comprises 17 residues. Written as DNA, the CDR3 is TGTGCCAGCCAAGGACAGGGGGCCGTTGGAGCCAAAAACATTCAGTACTTC. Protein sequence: CASQGQGAVGAKNIQYF.

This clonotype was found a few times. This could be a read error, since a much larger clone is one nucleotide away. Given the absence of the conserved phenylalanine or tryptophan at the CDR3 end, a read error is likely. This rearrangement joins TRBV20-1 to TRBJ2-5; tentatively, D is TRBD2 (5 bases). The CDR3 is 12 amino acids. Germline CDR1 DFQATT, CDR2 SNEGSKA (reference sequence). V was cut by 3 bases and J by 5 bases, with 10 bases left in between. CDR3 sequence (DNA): TGCAGTGCTAGTTGGCCGGGGGAGACCCAGTACCTC. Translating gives CSASWPGETQYL.

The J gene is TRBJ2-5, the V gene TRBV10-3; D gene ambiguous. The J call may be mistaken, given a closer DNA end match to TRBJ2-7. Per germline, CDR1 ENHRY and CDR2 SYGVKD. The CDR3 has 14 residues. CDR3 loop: CAISEVPSSYEQYF. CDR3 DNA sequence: TGTGCCATCAGTGAGGTTCCGAGCTCCTACGAGCAGTACTTC.

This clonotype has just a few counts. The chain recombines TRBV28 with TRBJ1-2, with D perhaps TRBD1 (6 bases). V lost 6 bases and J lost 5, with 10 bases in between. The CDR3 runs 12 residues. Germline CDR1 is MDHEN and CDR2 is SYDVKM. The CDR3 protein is CASSFGQYGYTF. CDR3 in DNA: TGTGCCAGCAGCTTCGGACAGTATGGCTACACCTTC.

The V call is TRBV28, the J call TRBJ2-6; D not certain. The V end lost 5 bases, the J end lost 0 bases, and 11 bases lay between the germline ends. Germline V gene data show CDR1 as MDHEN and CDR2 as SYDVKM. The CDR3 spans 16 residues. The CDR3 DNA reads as TGTGCCAGCAGTAAAAGAGAGTACTCTGGGGCCAACGTCCTGACTTTC. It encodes CASSKREYSGANVLTF.

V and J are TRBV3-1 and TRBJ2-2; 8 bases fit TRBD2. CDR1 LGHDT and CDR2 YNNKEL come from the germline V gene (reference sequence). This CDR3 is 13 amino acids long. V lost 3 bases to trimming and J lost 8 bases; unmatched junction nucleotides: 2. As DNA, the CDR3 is TGTGCCAGCAGCCAGGCTAGCGGGGGGGAGCTGTTTTTT. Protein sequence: CASSQASGGELFF.

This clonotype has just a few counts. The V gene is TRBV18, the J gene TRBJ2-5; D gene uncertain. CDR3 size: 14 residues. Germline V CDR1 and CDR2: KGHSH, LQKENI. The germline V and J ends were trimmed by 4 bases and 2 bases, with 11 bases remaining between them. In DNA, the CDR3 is TGTGCCAGCTCACTCTTGGACGGGCAAGAGACCCAGTACTTC. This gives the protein CASSLLDGQETQYF. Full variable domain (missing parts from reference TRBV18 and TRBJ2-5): NAGVMQNPRHLVRRRGQEARLRCSPMKGHSHVYWYRQLPEEGLKFMVYLQKENIIDESGMPKERFSAEFPKEGPSILRIQQVVRGDSAAYFCASSLLDGQETQYFGPGTRLLVL.

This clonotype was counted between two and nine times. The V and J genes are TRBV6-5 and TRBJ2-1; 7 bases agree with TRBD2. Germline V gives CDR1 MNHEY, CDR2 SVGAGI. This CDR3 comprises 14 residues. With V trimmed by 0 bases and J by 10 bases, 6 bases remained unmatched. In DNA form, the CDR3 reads TGTGCCAGCAGTTACTCTGGGGGAGGGAGGGAGCAGTTCTTC. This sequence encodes CASSYSGGGREQFF.

In DNA, the CDR3 is TGCGCCAGCAGTGGTTCGGGGGACAGGGGGAACAATGAGCAGTTCTTC. Translation: CASSGSGDRGNNEQFF. This chain links TRBV10-1 with TRBJ2-5, with TRBD1 matching over 11 bases. Matching the DNA end better, TRBJ2-1 makes the J call doubtful. The CDR3 runs 16 residues. Germline V gives CDR1 WNHNN, CDR2 SYGVQD (reference sequence).

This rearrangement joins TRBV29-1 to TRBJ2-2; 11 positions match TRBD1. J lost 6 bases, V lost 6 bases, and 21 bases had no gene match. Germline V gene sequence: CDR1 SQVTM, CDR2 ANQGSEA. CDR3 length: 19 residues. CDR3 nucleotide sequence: TGCAGCGTAGAGAAGCTGAGGACAGGGGGCCGGGCGGTCTCCGGGGAGCTGTTTTTT. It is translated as CSVEKLRTGGRAVSGELFF.

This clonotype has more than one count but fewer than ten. The CDR3, as DNA: TGTGCCAGTAGCGGGGGGGTCGGTACCGGGGAGCTGTTTTTT. Translated, it gives CASSGGVGTGELFF. This chain links TRBV2 with TRBJ2-2; 11 positions agree with TRBD2. After removal of 9 bases from V and 5 bases from J, the junction contained 5 bases not matched to a gene. The CDR3 has 14 residues. Germline CDR1 SNHLY, CDR2 FYNNEI. The complete variable domain, with remaining parts taken from reference TRBV2 and TRBJ2-2, reads EPEVTQTPSHQVTQMGQEVILRCVPISNHLYFYWYRQILGQKVEFLVSFYNNEISEKSEIFDDQFSVERPDGSNFTLKIRSTKLEDSAMYFCASSGGVGTGELFFGEGSRLTVL.

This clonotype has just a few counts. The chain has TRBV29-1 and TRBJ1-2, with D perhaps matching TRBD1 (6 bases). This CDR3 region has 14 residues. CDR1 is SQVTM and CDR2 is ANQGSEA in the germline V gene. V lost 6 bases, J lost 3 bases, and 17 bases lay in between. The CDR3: CSVAHQGSDYGYTF. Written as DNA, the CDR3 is TGCAGCGTCGCGCATCAGGGGAGTGACTATGGCTACACCTTC.

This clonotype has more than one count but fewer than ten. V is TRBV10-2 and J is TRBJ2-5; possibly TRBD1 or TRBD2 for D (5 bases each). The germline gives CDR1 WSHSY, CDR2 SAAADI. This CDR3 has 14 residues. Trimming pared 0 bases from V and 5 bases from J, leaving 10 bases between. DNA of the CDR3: TGCGCCAGCAGTGAGTCAACCGGGGCGGAGACCCAGTACTTC. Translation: CASSESTGAETQYF.

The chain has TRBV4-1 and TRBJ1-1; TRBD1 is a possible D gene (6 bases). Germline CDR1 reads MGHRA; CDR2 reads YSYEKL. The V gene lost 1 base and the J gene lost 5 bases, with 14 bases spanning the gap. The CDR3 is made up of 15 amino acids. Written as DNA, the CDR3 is TGCGCCAGCAGCCAAGTTCTTACGGGGGCGACTGAAGCTTTCTTT. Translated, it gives CASSQVLTGATEAFF.

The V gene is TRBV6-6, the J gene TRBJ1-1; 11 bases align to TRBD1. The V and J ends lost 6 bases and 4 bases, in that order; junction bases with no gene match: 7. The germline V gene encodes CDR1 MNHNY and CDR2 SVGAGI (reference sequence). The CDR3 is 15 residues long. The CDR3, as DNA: TGTGCCAGCAGCCCTGGACAGGGGGCGGTCACTGAAGCTTTCTTT. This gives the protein CASSPGQGAVTEAFF.

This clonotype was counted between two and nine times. The DNA for the CDR3 is TGCGCCAGCAGCCAGAACGAAGATGGGAGTAGGGGGCAGTTCTTC. As protein: CASSQNEDGSRGQFF. The rearrangement uses TRBV4-1 and TRBJ2-1; D may match TRBD1 or TRBD2 (5 bases each). This CDR3 has 15 residues. Germline lookup yields CDR1 MGHRA and CDR2 YSYEKL. V was pared by 3 bases and J by 12 bases, with 21 bases between.

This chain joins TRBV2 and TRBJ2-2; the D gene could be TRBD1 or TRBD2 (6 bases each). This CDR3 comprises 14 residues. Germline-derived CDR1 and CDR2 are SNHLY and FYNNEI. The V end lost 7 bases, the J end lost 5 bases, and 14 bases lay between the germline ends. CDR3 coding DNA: TGTGCCAGCAACCCCGGAGGGGGTACCGGGGAGCTGTTTTTT. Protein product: CASNPGGGTGELFF.

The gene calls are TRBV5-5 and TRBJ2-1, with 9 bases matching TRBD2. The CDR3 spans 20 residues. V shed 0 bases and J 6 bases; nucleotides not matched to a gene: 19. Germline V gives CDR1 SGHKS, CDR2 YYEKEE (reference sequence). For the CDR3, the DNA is TGTGCCAGCAGCTTGGCCGTTCTAAGCGGGGGGCCCGCTCAGATCAATGAGCAGTTCTTC. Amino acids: CASSLAVLSGGPAQINEQFF.

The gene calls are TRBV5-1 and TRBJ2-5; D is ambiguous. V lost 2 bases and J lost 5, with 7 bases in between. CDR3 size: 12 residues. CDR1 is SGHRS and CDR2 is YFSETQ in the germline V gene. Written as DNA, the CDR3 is TGCGCCAGCAGCTTACACCCGGAGACCCAGTACTTC. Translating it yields CASSLHPETQYF.

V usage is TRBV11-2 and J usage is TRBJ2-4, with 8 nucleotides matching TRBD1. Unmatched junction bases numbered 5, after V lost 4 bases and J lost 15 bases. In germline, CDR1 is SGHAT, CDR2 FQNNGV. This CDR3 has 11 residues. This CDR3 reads CASSSGQGLYF. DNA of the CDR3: TGTGCCAGCAGCTCCGGACAGGGACTGTACTTC.